The clone carrying this T cell receptor (beta chain) has just one count. The data were produced by immunoSEQ multiplex PCR, yet TCRdb's version contains in-frame clones alone and is incomplete. The sample carries tens of thousands of clones, around 94% recorded once. The sample is drawn from a study of T cell changes during pregnancy in multiple sclerosis. In germline, CDR1 is SGHRS, CDR2 YFSETQ. This CDR3 comprises 15 residues. Trimming left V 3 bases short and J 2 bases short, with 15 bases between. Sequenced here: peripheral blood, sampled after pregnancy. The genes are TRBV5-1 and TRBJ2-7, with a tentative D call TRBD1 (6 bases). This clonotype originated in a female donor with multiple sclerosis, enrolled in a pregnancy study. This chain's CDR3 is CASSSQGIHTYEQYF. The DNA for the CDR3 is TGCGCCAGCAGCTCACAGGGAATACATACCTACGAGCAGTACTTC.